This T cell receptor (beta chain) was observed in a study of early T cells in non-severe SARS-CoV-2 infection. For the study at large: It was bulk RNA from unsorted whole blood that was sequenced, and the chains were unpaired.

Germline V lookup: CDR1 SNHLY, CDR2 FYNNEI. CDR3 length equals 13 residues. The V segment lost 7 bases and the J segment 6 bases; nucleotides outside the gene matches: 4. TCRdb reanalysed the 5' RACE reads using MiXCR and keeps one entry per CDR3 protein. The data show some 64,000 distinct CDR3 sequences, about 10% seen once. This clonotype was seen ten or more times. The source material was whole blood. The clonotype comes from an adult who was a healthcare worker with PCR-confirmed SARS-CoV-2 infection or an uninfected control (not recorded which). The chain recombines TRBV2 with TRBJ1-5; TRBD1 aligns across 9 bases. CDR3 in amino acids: CASIRDRAQPQHF. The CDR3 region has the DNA TGTGCCAGCATCAGGGACAGGGCTCAGCCCCAGCATTTT. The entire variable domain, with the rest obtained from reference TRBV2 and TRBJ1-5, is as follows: EPEVTQTPSHQVTQMGQEVILRCVPISNHLYFYWYRQILGQKVEFLVSFYNNEISEKSEIFDDQFSVERPDGSNFTLKIRSTKLEDSAMYFCASIRDRAQPQHFGDGTRLSIL.